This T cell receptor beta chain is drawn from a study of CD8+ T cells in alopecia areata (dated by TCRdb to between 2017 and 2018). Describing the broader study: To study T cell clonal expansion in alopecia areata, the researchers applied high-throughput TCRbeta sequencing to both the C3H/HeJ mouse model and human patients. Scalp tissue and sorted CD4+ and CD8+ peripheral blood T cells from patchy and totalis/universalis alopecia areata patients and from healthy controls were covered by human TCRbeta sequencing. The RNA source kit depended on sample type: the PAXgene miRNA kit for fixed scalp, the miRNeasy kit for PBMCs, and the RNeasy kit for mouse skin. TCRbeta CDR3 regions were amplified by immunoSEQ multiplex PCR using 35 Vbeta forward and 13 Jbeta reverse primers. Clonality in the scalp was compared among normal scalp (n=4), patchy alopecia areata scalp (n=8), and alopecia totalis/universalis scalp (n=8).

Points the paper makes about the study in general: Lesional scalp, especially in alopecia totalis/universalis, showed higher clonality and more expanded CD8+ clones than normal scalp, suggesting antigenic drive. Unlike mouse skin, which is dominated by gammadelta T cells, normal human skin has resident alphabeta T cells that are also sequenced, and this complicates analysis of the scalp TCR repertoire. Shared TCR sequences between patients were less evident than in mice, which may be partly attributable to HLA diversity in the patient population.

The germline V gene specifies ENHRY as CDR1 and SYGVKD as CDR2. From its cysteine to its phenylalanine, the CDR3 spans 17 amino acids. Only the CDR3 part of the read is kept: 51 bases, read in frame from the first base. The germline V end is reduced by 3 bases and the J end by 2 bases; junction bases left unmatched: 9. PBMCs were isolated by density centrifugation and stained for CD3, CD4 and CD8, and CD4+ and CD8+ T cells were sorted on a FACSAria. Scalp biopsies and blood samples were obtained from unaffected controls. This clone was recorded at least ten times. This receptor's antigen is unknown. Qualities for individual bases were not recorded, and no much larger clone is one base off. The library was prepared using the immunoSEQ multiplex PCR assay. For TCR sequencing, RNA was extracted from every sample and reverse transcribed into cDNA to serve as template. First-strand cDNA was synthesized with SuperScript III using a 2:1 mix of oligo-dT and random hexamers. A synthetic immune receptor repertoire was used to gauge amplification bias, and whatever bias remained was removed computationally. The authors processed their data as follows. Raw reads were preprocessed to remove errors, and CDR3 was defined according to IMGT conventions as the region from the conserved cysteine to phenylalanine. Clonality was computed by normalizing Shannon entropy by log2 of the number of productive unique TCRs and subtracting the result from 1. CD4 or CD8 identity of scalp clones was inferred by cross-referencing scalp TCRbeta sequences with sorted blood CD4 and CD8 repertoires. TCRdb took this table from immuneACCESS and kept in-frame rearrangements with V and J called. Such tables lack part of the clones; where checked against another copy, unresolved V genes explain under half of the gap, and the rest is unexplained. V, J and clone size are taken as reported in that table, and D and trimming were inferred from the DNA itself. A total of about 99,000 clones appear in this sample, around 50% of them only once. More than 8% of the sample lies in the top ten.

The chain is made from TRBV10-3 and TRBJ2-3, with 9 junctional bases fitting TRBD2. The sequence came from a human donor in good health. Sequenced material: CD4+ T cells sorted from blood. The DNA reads TGTGCCATCAGTGAAGGCGGGGGGGCCGGAGCCACAGATACGCAGTATTTT. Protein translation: CAISEGGGAGATDTQYF.